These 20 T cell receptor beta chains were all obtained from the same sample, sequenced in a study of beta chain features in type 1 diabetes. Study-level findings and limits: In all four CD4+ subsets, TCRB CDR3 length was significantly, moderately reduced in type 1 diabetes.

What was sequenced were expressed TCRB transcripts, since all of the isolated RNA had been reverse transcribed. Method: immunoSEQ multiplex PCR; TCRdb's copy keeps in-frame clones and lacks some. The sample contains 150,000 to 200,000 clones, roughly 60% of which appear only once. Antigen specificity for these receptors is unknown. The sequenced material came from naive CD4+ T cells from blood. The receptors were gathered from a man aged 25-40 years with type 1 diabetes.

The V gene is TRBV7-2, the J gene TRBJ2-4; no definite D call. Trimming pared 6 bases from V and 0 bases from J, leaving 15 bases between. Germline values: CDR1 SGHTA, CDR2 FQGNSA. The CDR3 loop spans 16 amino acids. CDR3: CASSSRLLRAKNIQYF. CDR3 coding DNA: TGTGCCAGCAGTTCTCGGCTATTAAGAGCCAAAAACATTCAGTACTTC.

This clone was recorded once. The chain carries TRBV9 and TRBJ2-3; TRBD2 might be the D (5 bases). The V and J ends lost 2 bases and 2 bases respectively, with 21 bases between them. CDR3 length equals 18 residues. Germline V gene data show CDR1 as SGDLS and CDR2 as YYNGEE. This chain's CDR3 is CASSVGISGAEITDTQYF. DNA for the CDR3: TGTGCCAGCAGCGTGGGTATAAGTGGAGCGGAGATCACAGATACGCAGTATTTT.

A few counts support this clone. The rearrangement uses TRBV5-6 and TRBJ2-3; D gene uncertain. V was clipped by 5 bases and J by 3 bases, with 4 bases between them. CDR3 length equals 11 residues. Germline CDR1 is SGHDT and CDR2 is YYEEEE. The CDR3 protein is CASRRTDTQYF. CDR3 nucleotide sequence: TGTGCCAGCAGAAGAACAGATACGCAGTATTTT.

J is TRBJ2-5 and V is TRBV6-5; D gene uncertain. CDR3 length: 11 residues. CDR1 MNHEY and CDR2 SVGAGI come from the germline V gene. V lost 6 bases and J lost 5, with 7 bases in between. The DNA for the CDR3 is TGTGCCAGCAGCTTATCCGAGACCCAGTACTTC. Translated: CASSLSETQYF.

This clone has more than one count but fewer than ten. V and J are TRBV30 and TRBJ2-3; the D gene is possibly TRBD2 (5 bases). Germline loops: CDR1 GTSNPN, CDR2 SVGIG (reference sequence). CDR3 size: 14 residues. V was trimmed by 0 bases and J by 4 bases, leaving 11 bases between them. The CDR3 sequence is CAWSVPRESDTQYF. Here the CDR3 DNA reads TGTGCCTGGAGTGTACCCCGGGAATCAGATACGCAGTATTTT.

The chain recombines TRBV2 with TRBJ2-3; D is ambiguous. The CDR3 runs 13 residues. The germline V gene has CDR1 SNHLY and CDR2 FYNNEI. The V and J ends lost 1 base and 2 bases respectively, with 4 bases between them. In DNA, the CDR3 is TGTGCCAGCAGTGAAGAGAACACAGATACGCAGTATTTT. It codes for CASSEENTDTQYF.

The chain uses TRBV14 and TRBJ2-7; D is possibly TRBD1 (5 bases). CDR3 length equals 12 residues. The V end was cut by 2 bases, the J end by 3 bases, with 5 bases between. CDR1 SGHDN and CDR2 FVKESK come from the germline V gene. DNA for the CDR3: TGTGCCAGCAGCCAACAGGGCTACGAGCAGTACTTC. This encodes CASSQQGYEQYF.

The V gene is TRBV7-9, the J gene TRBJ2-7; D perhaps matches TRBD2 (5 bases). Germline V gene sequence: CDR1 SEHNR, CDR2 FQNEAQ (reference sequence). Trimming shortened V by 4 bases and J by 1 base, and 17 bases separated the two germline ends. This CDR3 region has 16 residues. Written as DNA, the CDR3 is TGTGCCAGCAGCTCCTCAGATGAGACGGGGTCCTACGAGCAGTACTTC. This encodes CASSSSDETGSYEQYF.

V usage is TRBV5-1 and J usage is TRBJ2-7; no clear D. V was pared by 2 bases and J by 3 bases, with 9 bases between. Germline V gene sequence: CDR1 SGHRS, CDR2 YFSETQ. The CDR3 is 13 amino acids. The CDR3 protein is CASSFDTFYEQYF. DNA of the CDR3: TGCGCCAGCAGCTTCGACACTTTCTACGAGCAGTACTTC.

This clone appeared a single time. CDR3 amino acids: CASSARTGGEDTQYF. In DNA, the CDR3 is TGCGCCAGCAGCGCACGGACAGGGGGCGAAGATACGCAGTATTTT. V usage is TRBV5-1 and J usage is TRBJ2-3; 11 nucleotides agree with TRBD1. The CDR3 is 15 residues long. Unmatched junction bases numbered 6, after V lost 4 bases and J lost 5 bases. Germline CDR1 is SGHRS and CDR2 is YFSETQ.

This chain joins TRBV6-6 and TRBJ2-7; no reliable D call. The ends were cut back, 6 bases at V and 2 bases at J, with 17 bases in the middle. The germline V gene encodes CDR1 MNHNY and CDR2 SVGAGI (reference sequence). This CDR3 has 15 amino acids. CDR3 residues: CASSRVAGSPYEQYF. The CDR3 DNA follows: TGTGCCAGCAGCAGAGTGGCCGGGTCCCCCTACGAGCAGTACTTC.

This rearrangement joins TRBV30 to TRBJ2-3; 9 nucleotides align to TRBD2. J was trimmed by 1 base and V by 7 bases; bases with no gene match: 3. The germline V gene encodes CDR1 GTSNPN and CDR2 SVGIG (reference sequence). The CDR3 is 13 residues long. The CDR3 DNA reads TGTGCCTCCCAGCGGGGGGGCACAGATACGCAGTATTTT. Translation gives CASQRGGTDTQYF.

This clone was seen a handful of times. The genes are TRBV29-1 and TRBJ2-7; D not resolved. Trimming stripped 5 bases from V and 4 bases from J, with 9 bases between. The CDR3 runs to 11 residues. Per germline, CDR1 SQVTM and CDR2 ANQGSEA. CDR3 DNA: TGCAGCGTTCCAGGAGTTTACGAGCAGTACTTC. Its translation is CSVPGVYEQYF.

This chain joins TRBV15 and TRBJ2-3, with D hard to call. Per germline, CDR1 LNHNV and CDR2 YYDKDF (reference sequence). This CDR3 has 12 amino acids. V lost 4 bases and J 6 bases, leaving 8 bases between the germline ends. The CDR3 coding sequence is TGTGCCACCAGCAAAGTTGTCGATACGCAGTATTTT. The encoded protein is CATSKVVDTQYF.

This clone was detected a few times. CDR3 protein: CASSELGQFSYEQYF. CDR3 DNA sequence: TGTGCCAGCAGTGAACTCGGGCAGTTCTCCTACGAGCAGTACTTC. This chain joins TRBV2 and TRBJ2-7, with no clear D. The V end lost 2 bases, the J end lost 0 bases, and 11 bases lay between the germline ends. The V gene's germline CDR1 is SNHLY and CDR2 FYNNEI. The CDR3 runs to 15 residues.

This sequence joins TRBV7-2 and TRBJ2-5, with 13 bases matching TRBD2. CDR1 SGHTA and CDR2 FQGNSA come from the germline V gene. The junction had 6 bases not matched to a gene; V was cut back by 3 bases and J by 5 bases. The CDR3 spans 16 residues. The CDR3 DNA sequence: TGTGCCAGCAGCTTGCCGACTAGCGGGGGGACGGAGACCCAGTACTTC. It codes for CASSLPTSGGTETQYF.

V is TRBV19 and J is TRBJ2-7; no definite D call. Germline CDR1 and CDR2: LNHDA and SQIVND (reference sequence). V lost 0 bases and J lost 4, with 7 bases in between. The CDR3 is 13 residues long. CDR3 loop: CASSIDLAYEQYF. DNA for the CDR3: TGTGCCAGTAGTATAGATTTGGCGTACGAGCAGTACTTC.

CDR3 coding DNA: TGTGCCAGCAGCTTACGGTCAGGAGGGGATTCACCCCTCCACTTT. It translates to CASSLRSGGDSPLHF. The genes are TRBV7-2 and TRBJ1-6; D possibly corresponds to TRBD1 (5 bases). This CDR3 contains 15 residues. Germline V gives CDR1 SGHTA, CDR2 FQGNSA. V gave up 2 bases and J gave up 8 bases, with 13 bases separating them.

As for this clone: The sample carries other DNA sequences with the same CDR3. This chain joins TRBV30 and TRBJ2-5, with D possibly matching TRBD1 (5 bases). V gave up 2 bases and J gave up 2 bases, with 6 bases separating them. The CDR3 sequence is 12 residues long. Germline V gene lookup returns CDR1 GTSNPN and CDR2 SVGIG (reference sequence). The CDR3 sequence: CAWSSGQETQYF. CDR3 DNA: TGTGCCTGGAGTTCAGGGCAAGAGACCCAGTACTTC.

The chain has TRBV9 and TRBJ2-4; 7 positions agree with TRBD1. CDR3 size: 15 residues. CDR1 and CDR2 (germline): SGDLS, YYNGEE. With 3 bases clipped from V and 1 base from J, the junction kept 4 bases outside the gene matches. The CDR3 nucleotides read TGTGCCAGCAGCGAAACAGGGGAGGCCAAAAACATTCAGTACTTC. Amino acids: CASSETGEAKNIQYF.